This TCR beta chain was documented in a study of OX40 agonist ivuxolimab in advanced cancers. The table came from immunoSEQ multiplex PCR; TCRdb's copy has only in-frame clones and leaves some out. Counted here are more than 35,000 clones, over 80% occurring once; the ten biggest clones make up approximately 7.5%. The source material was CD4+ or CD8+ T cells sorted from blood, sampled in a trial of the OX40 agonist ivuxolimab. This clonotype was sampled from an adult with an advanced solid tumor such as melanoma, head and neck, liver or kidney cancer.

The CDR3 sequence: CASSPPEVPYGYTF. The CDR3 region has the DNA TGCGCCAGCAGCCCGCCTGAGGTCCCCTATGGCTACACCTTC. The V and J genes are TRBV4-1 and TRBJ1-2, with unresolved D. CDR3 length: 14 amino acids. V was clipped by 4 bases and J by 4 bases, with 13 bases between them. Germline V lookup: CDR1 MGHRA, CDR2 YSYEKL.